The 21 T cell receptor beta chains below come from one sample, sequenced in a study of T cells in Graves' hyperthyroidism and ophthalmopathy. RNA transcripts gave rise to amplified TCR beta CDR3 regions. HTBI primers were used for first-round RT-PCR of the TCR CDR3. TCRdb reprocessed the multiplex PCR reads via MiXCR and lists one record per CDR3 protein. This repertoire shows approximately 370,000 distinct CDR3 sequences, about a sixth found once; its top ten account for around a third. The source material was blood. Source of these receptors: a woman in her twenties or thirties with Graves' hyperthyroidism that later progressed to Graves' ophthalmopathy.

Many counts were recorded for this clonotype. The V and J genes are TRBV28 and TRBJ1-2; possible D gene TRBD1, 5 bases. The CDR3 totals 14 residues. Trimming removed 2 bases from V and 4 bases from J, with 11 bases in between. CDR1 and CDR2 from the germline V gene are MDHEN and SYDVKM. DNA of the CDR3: TGTGCCAGCAGTTTAGGGGACGGAGGCTATGGCTACACCTTC. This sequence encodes CASSLGDGGYGYTF.

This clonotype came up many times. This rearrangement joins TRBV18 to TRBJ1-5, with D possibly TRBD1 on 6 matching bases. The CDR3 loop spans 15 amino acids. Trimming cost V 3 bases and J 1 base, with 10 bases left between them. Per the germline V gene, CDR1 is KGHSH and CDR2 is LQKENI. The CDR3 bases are TGTGCCAGCTCACCTACAGGGATCAGCAATCAGCCCCAGCATTTT. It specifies CASSPTGISNQPQHF.

The CDR3 DNA reads as TGTGCCAGCAGCTTAAGTGGGCTAGCGGGAGACAATGAGCAGTTCTTC. Translating gives CASSLSGLAGDNEQFF. The V and J genes are TRBV11-2 and TRBJ2-1; 10 nucleotides match TRBD2. The CDR3 covers 16 residues. Trimming took 2 bases from V and 5 from J; bases not matched to a gene: 6. The V gene's germline CDR1 is SGHAT and CDR2 FQNNGV. The full variable domain, completed using reference TRBV11-2 and TRBJ2-1, is EAGVAQSPRYKIIEKRQSVAFWCNPISGHATLYWYQQILGQGPKLLIQFQNNGVVDDSQLPKDRFSAERLKGVDSTLKIQPAKLEDSAVYLCASSLSGLAGDNEQFFGPGTRLTVL.

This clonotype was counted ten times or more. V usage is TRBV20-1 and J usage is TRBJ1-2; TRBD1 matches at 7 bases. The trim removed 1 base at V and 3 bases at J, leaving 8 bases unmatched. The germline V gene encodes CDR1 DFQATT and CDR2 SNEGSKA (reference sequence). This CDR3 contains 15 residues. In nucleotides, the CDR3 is TGCAGTGCTAGAGCTCAGGACAGGTCAGACTATGGCTACACCTTC. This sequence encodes CSARAQDRSDYGYTF.

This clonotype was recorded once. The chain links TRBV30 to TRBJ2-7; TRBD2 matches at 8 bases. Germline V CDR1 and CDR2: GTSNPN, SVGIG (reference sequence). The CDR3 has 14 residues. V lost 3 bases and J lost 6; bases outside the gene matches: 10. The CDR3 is CAWSQGLGVGEQYF. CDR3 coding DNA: TGTGCCTGGAGCCAGGGACTAGGTGTGGGCGAGCAGTACTTC.

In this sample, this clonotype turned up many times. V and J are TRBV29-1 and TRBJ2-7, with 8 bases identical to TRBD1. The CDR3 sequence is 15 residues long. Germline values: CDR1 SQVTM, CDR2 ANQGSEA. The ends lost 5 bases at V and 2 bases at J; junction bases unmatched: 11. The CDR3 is CSVTRDRHRTYEQYF. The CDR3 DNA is TGCAGCGTTACACGGGACAGGCACCGAACCTACGAGCAGTACTTC.

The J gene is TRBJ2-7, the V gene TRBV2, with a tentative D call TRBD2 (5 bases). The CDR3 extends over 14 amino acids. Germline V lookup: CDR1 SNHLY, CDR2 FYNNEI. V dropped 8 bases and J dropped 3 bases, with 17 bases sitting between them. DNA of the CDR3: TGTGCCAGCTTAGACTCGGCCGGAGGCTACGAGCAGTACTTC. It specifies CASLDSAGGYEQYF.

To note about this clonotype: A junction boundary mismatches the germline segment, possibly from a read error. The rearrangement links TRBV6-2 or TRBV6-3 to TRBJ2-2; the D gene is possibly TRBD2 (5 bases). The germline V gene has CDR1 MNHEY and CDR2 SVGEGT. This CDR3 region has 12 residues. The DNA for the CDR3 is TGTGCCAGCAAATACGCGGCCGGGGAGCAGTTTTTT. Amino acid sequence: CASKYAAGEQFF.

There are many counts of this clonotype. DNA of the CDR3: TGCGCCAGCAGTGATGGCAGATCCTACGAGCAGTACTTC. Residues: CASSDGRSYEQYF. This chain joins TRBV10-1 and TRBJ2-7; no firm D call. CDR3 length: 13 amino acids. Trimming pared 3 bases from V and 1 base from J, leaving 7 bases between. Germline values: CDR1 WNHNN, CDR2 SYGVQD (reference sequence).

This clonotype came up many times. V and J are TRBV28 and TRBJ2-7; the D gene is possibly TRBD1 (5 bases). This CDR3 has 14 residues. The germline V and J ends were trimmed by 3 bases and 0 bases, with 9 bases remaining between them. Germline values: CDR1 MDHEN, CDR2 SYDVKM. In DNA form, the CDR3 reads TGTGCCAGCAGTTTGGGGCGGTTCTCCTACGAGCAGTACTTC. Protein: CASSLGRFSYEQYF.

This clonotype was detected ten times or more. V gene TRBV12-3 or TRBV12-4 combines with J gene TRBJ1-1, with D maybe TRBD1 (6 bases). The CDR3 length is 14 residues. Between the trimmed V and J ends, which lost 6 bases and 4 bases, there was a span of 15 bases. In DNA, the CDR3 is TGTGCCAGCAGAACCGGGACAAAAACCACTGAAGCTTTCTTT. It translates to CASRTGTKTTEAFF.

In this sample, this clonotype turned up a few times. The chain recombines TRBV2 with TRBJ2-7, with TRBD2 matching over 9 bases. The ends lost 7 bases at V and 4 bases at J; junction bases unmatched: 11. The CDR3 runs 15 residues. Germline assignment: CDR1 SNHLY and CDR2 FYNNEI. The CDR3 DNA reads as TGTGCCAGCACCACGGGCGGGAGGGCCGGATACGAGCAGTACTTC. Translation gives CASTTGGRAGYEQYF.

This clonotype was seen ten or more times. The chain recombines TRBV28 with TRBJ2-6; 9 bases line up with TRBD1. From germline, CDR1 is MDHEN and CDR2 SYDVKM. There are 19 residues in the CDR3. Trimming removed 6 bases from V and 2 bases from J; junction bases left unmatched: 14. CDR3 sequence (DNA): TGTGCCAGCAGCCTCAACCGGGGACAGGGATCCACTGGGGCCAACGTCCTGACTTTC. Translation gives CASSLNRGQGSTGANVLTF.

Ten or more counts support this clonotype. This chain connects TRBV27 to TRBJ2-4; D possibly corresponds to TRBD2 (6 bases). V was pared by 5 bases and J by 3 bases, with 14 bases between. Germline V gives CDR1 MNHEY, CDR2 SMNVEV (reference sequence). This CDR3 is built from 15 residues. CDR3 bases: TGTGCCAGCAGTCCCGCGGGATTCGACAAAAACATTCAGTACTTC. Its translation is CASSPAGFDKNIQYF.

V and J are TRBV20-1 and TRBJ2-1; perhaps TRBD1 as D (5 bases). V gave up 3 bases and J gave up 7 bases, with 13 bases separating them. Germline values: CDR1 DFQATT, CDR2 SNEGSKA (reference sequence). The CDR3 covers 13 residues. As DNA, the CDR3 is TGCAGTGCTAGGGTCCCAGGGCCGAATGAGCAGTTCTTC. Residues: CSARVPGPNEQFF.

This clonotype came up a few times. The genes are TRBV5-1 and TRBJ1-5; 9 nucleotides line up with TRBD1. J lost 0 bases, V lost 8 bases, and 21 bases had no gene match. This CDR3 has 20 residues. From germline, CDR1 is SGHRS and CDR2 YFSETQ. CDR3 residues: CARNAGGYRTGVDSNQPQHF. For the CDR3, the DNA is TGCGCCAGGAACGCCGGCGGATACCGGACAGGGGTCGATAGCAATCAGCCCCAGCATTTT.

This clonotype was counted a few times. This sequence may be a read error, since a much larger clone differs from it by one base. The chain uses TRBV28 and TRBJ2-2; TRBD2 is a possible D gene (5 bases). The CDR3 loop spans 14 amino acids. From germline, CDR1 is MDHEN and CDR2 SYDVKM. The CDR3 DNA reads TGTGCCAGCAGTTTCACAGTTAACACCGGGGAGCTGGTTTTT. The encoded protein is CASSFTVNTGELVF.

Written as DNA, the CDR3 is TGTGCCAGCAGTTTGACTATAGCCGGGGGGCCCCACAATGAGCAGTTCTTC. Its protein is CASSLTIAGGPHNEQFF. The genes are TRBV12-3 or TRBV12-4 and TRBJ2-1, with D perhaps matching TRBD2 (7 bases). This CDR3 has 17 residues. V shed 3 bases and J shed 5 bases, with 20 bases lying between them.

For the CDR3, the DNA is TGCGCCAGCAGCTTGATGAGTGGACCCTCCGGAAACACCATATATTTT. This gives the protein CASSLMSGPSGNTIYF. The chain couples TRBV5-1 to TRBJ1-3; the D is unclear. V lost 1 base to trimming and J lost 4 bases, with 15 bases between them. Germline CDR1 SGHRS, CDR2 YFSETQ. CDR3 length equals 16 residues.

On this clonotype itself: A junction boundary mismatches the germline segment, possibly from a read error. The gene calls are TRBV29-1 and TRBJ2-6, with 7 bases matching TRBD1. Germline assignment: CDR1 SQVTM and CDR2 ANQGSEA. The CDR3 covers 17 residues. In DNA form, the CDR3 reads TGCAGCGTGGAAGGGACAGAACACTACTCTGGGGCCAACGTCCTGACTTTC. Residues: CSVEGTEHYSGANVLTF.

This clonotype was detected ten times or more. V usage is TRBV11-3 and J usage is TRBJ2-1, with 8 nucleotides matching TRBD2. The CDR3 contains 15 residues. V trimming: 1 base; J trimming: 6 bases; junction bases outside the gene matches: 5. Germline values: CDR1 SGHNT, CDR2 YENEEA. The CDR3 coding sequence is TGTGCCAGCAGCTTAGGGGCGGGAGGAACCAATGAGCAGTTCTTC. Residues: CASSLGAGGTNEQFF.